These 16 T cell receptor beta chains were sequenced from one sample in a study of Ad26.COV2.S vaccination and SARS-CoV-2 variants. The treatment here: some 19 received Ad26.COV2.S at low or high dose, single or two shots; several received placebo; per-sample allocation not given. The samples date from day 63 after the first vaccine or placebo injection. TCRdb's copy holds only in-frame clones and misses some; the assay was immunoSEQ multiplex PCR. The table records approximately 460,000 clones, nearly 90% of them present only once. The sample consisted of peripheral blood, taken in a trial of Ad26.COV2.S vaccine versus placebo. These receptors all stem from a person between 18 and 65 years old who received the Ad26.COV2.S COVID-19 vaccine or a placebo.

The genes are TRBV7-3 and TRBJ1-4, with D tentatively TRBD1 (5 bases). Trimming removed 6 bases at V and 8 bases at J, with 13 bases between. CDR1 is SGHTA, CDR2 FQGTGA, per germline. The CDR3 has 13 amino acids. The CDR3, as DNA: TGTGCCAGCAGTCCGGGGCCGGCGGAAAAACTGTTTTTT. This gives the protein CASSPGPAEKLFF.

CDR3 protein: CASRGGGTRTDTQYF. CDR3 bases: TGTGCCAGCAGGGGGGGAGGGACTCGCACAGATACGCAGTATTTT. The chain carries TRBV28 and TRBJ2-3, with 7 positions matching TRBD2. Per germline, CDR1 MDHEN and CDR2 SYDVKM. The CDR3 consists of 15 residues. J lost 1 base, V lost 6 bases, and 7 bases had no gene match.

The chain links TRBV19 to TRBJ1-2, with 7 bases that match TRBD1. The V gene's germline CDR1 is LNHDA and CDR2 SQIVND (reference sequence). CDR3 length: 13 residues. With V trimmed by 6 bases and J by 4 bases, 5 bases remained unmatched. CDR3 coding DNA: TGTGCCAGTAGCCCCAGACAGGGCTATGGCTACACCTTC. It is translated as CASSPRQGYGYTF.

This chain links TRBV27 with TRBJ1-1; weak D call: TRBD1 (5 bases). Germline lookup yields CDR1 MNHEY and CDR2 SMNVEV (reference sequence). V was clipped by 2 bases and J by 4 bases, with 17 bases between them. This CDR3 region has 16 residues. CDR3 region: CASSLRVGREGTEAFF. The CDR3 DNA reads as TGTGCCAGCAGTTTAAGGGTGGGGCGCGAGGGCACTGAAGCTTTCTTT.

This chain joins TRBV5-8 and TRBJ2-5; D assignment may be TRBD1 or TRBD2 (5 bases each). V was trimmed by 0 bases and J by 3 bases, leaving 18 bases between them. Per germline, CDR1 SGHTS and CDR2 YDEGEE. The CDR3 spans 17 residues. CDR3 residues: CASSLARALKEEETQYF. The CDR3 region has the DNA TGTGCCAGCAGCTTGGCCAGGGCCCTAAAGGAGGAAGAGACCCAGTACTTC.

There are a few counts of this clone. Other nucleotide sequences from this sample produce the same CDR3. V and J are TRBV19 and TRBJ1-1; D is unclear. V lost 9 bases, J lost 2 bases, and 7 bases lay in between. Looked up from germline, CDR1 is LNHDA and CDR2 is SQIVND (reference sequence). This CDR3 is 11 amino acids long. The CDR3 loop is CASIKNTEAFF. CDR3 DNA sequence: TGTGCCAGCATTAAAAACACTGAAGCTTTCTTT. The full variable domain, completed using reference TRBV19 and TRBJ1-1, is DGGITQSPKYLFRKEGQNVTLSCEQNLNHDAMYWYRQDPGQGLRLIYYSQIVNDFQKGDIAEGYSVSREKKESFPLTVTSAQKNPTAFYLCASIKNTEAFFGQGTRLTVV.

The V gene is TRBV7-6, the J gene TRBJ2-7; maybe TRBD2 (6 bases). CDR1 SGHVS and CDR2 FNYEAQ come from the germline V gene. The CDR3 extends over 16 amino acids. Trimming took off 4 bases at V and 2 bases at J, with 18 bases between the two ends. CDR3 loop: CASSSNVRAGPYEQYF. DNA for the CDR3: TGTGCCAGCAGCTCCAACGTCCGGGCGGGGCCCTACGAGCAGTACTTC.

The rearrangement links TRBV6-2 or TRBV6-3 to TRBJ1-5, with D tentatively TRBD1 (5 bases). With 2 bases removed from V and 0 bases from J, the gap between germline ends came to 14 bases. Germline-derived CDR1 and CDR2 are MNHEY and SVGEGT. The CDR3 has 17 residues. CDR3 bases: TGTGCCAGCAGTTACGGGGGGAGTGCGTATAGCAATCAGCCCCAGCATTTT. This sequence encodes CASSYGGSAYSNQPQHF.

This chain connects TRBV3-1 (or the pseudogene TRBV3-2) to TRBJ1-2, with D possibly TRBD1 on 5 matching bases. Germline V gene lookup returns CDR1 LGHDT and CDR2 YNNKEL (reference sequence). The V gene lost 1 base and the J gene lost 8 bases, with 14 bases spanning the gap. CDR3 length: 14 amino acids. The CDR3 reads CASSQGETARGYTF. In DNA, the CDR3 is TGTGCCAGCAGCCAAGGAGAGACAGCGCGGGGCTACACCTTC.

The chain joins TRBV11-2 to TRBJ2-7; 7 nucleotides align to TRBD1. This CDR3 region has 12 residues. In germline, CDR1 is SGHAT, CDR2 FQNNGV. The V gene end was trimmed by 6 bases and the J gene end by 3 bases; junction bases not matched to a gene: 2. CDR3 loop: CASSQGDYEQYF. In DNA form, the CDR3 reads TGTGCCAGCAGTCAGGGGGACTACGAGCAGTACTTC.

The chain uses TRBV5-1 and TRBJ2-1; 8 bases agree with TRBD2. CDR1 and CDR2 from the germline V gene are SGHRS and YFSETQ. The CDR3 runs 15 residues. V lost 2 bases and J lost 7; bases outside the gene matches: 8. In DNA form, the CDR3 reads TGCGCCAGCAGCTTTACCAGCGGGAGTTCTAATGAGCAGTTCTTC. It specifies CASSFTSGSSNEQFF.

The chain has TRBV3-1 (or the pseudogene TRBV3-2) and TRBJ1-2; 11 positions agree with TRBD1. Losses at the gene ends were 6 bases for V and 5 bases for J; bases not matched to a gene: 5. The V gene's germline CDR1 is LGHDT and CDR2 YNNKEL (reference sequence). This CDR3 has 14 residues. The CDR3 sequence is CASRGQGALYGYTF. The CDR3 coding sequence is TGTGCCAGCAGAGGACAGGGGGCTTTATATGGCTACACCTTC.

This rearrangement joins TRBV5-1 to TRBJ2-7; 7 bases are a match to TRBD1. The CDR3 is 16 residues long. Germline trimming cut 0 bases from V and 2 bases from J; bases unmatched to any gene: 8. CDR1 is SGHRS, CDR2 YFSETQ, per germline. The CDR3 region has the DNA TGCGCCAGCAGCTTGGATCCTCGGACAGGCACCTACGAGCAGTACTTC. It specifies CASSLDPRTGTYEQYF.

This sequence joins TRBV7-9 and TRBJ2-2; 9 nucleotides match TRBD2. Germline trimming cut 1 base from V and 4 bases from J; bases unmatched to any gene: 4. The CDR3 is 16 residues long. In germline, CDR1 is SEHNR, CDR2 FQNEAQ (reference sequence). The CDR3 is CASSLERGVRTGELFF. Here the CDR3 DNA reads TGTGCCAGCAGCTTAGAGCGGGGGGTTCGCACCGGGGAGCTGTTTTTT.

Here the CDR3 reads CASSDTGKRTEAFF. The CDR3 DNA reads as TGTGCCAGCAGTGATACAGGGAAGCGCACTGAAGCTTTCTTT. The chain links TRBV6-4 to TRBJ1-1; D possibly corresponds to TRBD1 (6 bases). V dropped 3 bases and J dropped 4 bases, with 12 bases sitting between them. The CDR3 is made up of 14 amino acids. Germline assignment: CDR1 MRHNA and CDR2 SNTAGT.

This chain joins TRBV2 and TRBJ1-5; D unresolved. Germline assignment: CDR1 SNHLY and CDR2 FYNNEI. The length of the CDR3 is 14 residues. Trimming left V 6 bases short and J 1 base short, with 10 bases between. CDR3 sequence: CASSLMGSNQPQHF. The DNA of the CDR3 is TGTGCCAGCAGCCTCATGGGGAGCAATCAGCCCCAGCATTTT.